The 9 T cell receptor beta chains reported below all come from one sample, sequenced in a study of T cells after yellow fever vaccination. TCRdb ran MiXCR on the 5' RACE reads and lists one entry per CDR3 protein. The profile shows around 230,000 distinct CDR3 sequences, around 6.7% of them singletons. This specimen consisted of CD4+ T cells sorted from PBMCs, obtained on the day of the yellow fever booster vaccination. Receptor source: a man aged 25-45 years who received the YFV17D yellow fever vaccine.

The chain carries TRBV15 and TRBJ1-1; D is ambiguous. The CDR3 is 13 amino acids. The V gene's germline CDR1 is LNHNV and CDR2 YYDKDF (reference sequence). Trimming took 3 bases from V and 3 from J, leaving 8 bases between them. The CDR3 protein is CATSSPLYTEAFF. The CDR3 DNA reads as TGTGCCACCAGCAGCCCTTTGTACACTGAAGCTTTCTTT.

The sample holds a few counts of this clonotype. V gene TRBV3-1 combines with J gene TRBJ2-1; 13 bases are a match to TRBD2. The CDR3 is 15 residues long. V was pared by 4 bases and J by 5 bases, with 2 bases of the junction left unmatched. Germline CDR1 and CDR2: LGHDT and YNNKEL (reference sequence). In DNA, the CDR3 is TGTGCCAGCAGCCCGGGGACTAGCGGGGACAATGAGCAGTTCTTC. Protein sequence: CASSPGTSGDNEQFF.

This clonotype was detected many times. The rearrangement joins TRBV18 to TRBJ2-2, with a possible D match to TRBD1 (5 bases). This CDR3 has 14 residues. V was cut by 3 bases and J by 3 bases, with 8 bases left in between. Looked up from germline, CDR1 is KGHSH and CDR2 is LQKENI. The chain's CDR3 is CASSPQGDTGELFF. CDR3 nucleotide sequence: TGTGCCAGCTCACCCCAGGGCGACACCGGGGAGCTGTTTTTT.

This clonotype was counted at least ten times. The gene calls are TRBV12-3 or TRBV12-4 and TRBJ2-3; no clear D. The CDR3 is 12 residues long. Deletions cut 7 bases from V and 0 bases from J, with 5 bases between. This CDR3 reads CASNPSTDTQYF. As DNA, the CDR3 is TGTGCCAGCAACCCTAGCACAGATACGCAGTATTTT.

For the CDR3, the DNA is TGCAGTGCTAGCGGGAGCCGCACAGATACGCAGTATTTT. As protein: CSASGSRTDTQYF. The rearrangement uses TRBV20-1 and TRBJ2-3; TRBD2 might be the D (6 bases). Germline CDR1 is DFQATT and CDR2 is SNEGSKA (reference sequence). The CDR3 loop spans 13 amino acids. V was shortened by 3 bases and J by 1 base, with 8 bases between the two germline ends.

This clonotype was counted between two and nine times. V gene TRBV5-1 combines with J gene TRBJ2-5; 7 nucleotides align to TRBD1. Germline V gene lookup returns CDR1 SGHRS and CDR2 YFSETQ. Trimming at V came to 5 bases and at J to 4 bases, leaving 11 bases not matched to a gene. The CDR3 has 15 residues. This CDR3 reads CASSGGQGVVETQYF. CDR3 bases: TGCGCCAGCAGTGGGGGTCAGGGGGTCGTAGAGACCCAGTACTTC.

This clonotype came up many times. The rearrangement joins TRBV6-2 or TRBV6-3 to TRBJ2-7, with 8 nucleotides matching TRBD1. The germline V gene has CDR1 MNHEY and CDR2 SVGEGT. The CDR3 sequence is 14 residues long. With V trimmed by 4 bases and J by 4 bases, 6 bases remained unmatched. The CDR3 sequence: CASSSWTGKYEQYF. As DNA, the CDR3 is TGTGCCAGCAGTTCCTGGACAGGGAAGTACGAGCAGTACTTC.

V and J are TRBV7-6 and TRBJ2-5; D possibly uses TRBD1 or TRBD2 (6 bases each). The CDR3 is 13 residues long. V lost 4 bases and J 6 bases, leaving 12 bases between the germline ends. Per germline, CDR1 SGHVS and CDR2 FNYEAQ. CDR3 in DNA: TGTGCCAGCAGCTGCGAAGGGGGGAAGACCCAGTACTTC. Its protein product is CASSCEGGKTQYF.

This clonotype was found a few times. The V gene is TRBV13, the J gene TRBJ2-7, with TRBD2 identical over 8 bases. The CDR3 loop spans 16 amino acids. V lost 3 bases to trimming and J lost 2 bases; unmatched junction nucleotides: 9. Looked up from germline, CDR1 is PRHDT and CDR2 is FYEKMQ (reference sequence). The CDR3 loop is CASSLGSGRVTYEQYF. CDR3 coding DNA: TGTGCCAGCAGCTTGGGGAGCGGGAGAGTCACCTACGAGCAGTACTTC.